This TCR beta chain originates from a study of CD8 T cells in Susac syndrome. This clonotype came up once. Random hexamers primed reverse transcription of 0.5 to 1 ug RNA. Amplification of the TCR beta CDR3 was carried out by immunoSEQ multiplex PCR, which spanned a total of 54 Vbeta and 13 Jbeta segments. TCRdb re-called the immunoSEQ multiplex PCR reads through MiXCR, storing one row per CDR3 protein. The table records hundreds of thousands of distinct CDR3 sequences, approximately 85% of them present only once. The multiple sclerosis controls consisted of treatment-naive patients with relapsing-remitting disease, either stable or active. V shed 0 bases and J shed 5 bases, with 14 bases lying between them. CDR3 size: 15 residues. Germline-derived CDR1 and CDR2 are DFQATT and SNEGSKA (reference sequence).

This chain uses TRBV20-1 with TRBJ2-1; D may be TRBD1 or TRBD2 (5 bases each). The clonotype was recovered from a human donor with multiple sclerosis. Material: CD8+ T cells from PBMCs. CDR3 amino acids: CSARDFRDPDNEQFF. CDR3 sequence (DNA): TGCAGTGCTAGAGATTTCCGGGACCCCGACAATGAGCAGTTCTTC.